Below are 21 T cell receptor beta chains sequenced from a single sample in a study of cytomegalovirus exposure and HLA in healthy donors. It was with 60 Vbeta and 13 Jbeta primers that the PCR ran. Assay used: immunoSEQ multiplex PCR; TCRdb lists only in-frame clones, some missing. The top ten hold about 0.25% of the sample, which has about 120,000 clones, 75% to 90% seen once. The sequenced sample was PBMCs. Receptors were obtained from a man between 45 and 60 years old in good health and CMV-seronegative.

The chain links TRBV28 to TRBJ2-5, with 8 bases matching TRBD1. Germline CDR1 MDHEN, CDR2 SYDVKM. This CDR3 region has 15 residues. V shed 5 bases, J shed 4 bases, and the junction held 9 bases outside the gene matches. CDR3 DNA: TGTGCCAGCAGTCCCCAGGACAGGGTAGGAGAGACCCAGTACTTC. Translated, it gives CASSPQDRVGETQYF.

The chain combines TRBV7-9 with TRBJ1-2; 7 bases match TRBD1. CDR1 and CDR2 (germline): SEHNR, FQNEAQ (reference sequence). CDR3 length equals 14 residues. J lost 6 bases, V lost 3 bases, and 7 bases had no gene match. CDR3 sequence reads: CASSLQGGADGYTF. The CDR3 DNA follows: TGTGCCAGCAGCTTGCAGGGGGGTGCCGATGGCTACACCTTC.

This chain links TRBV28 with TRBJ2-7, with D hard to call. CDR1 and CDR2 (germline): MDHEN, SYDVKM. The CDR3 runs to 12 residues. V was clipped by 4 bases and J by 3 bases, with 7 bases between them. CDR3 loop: CASSYEFYEQYF. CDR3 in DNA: TGTGCCAGCAGTTACGAGTTCTACGAGCAGTACTTC.

The CDR3 spells CASSKAGSTSTDTQYF. DNA for the CDR3: TGCGCCAGCAGCAAGGCGGGCAGCACTAGCACAGATACGCAGTATTTT. The chain links TRBV5-1 to TRBJ2-3, with D tentatively TRBD2 (5 bases). The germline CDR1 and CDR2 sequences are SGHRS and YFSETQ. The V gene lost 4 bases and the J gene lost 0 bases, with 15 bases spanning the gap. The CDR3 loop spans 16 amino acids.

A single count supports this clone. The CDR3 loop is CASSSEGGVVFF. CDR3 nucleotides: TGTGCCAGCAGTTCCGAGGGGGGGGTCGTGTTCTTC. The rearrangement links TRBV27 to TRBJ2-1, with D possibly matching TRBD2 (7 bases). The germline V and J ends were trimmed by 4 bases and 15 bases, with 16 bases remaining between them. CDR3 length equals 12 residues. Germline V gene sequence: CDR1 MNHEY, CDR2 SMNVEV (reference sequence).

CDR3: CAIRRTGGNYEQYF. In nucleotides, the CDR3 is TGTGCCATCAGACGGACAGGGGGCAACTACGAGCAGTACTTC. The rearrangement joins TRBV10-3 to TRBJ2-7; 11 bases are a match to TRBD1. J gave up 3 bases and V 6 bases, and 4 bases lay outside the gene matches. Germline CDR1 reads ENHRY; CDR2 reads SYGVKD. This CDR3 is built from 14 residues.

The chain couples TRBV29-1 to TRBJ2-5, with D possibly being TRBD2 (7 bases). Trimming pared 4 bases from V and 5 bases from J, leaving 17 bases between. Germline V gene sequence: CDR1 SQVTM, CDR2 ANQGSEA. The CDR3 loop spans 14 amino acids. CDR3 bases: TGCAGCGTTGGGGGAGGGGGAGGTAGGGAGACCCAGTACTTC. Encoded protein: CSVGGGGGRETQYF.

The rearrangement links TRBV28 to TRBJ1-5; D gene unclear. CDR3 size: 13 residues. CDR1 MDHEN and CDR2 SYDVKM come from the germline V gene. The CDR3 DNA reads TGTGTCTCGCGGAATACGCCAAATCAGCCCCAGCATTTT. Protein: CVSRNTPNQPQHF.

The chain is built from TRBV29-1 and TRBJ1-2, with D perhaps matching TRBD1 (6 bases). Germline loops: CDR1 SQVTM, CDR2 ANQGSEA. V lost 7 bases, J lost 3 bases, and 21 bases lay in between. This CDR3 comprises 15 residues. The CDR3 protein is CSALPATGSYYGYTF. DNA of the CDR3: TGCAGCGCCCTACCGGCCACAGGGAGCTACTATGGCTACACCTTC.

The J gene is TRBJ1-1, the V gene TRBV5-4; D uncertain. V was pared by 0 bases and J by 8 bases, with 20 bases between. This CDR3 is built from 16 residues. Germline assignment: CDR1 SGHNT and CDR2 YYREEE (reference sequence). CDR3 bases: TGTGCCAGCAGCTTGGATGGGGTTCGTTTGGGAGGGGAAGCTTTCTTT. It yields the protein CASSLDGVRLGGEAFF.

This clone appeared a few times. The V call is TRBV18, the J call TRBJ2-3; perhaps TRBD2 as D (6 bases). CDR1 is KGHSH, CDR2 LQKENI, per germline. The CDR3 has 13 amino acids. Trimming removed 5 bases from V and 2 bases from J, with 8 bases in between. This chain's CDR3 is CASSGGLTDTQYF. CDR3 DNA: TGTGCCAGCTCAGGAGGGCTCACAGATACGCAGTATTTT.

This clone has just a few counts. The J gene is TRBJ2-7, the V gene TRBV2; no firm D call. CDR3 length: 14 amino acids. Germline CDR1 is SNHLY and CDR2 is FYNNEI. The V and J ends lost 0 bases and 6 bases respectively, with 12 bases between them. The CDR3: CASSEAILRGEQYF. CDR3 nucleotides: TGTGCCAGCAGTGAAGCGATCCTTCGCGGCGAGCAGTACTTC. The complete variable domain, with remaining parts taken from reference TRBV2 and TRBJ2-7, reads EPEVTQTPSHQVTQMGQEVILRCVPISNHLYFYWYRQILGQKVEFLVSFYNNEISEKSEIFDDQFSVERPDGSNFTLKIRSTKLEDSAMYFCASSEAILRGEQYFGPGTRLTVT.

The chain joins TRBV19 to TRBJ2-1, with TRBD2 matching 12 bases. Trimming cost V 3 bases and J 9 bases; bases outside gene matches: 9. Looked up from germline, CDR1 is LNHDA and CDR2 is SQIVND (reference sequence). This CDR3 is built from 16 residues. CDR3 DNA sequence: TGTGCCAGTAGTATCCCCTCGACTAGCGGGGGAGGTGAGCAGTTCTTC. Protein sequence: CASSIPSTSGGGEQFF.

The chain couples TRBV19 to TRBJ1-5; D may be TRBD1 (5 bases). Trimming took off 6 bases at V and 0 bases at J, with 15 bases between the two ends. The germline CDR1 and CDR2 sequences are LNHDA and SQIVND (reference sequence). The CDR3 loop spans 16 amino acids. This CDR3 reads CASRGPGGISNQPQHF. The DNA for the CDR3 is TGTGCCAGTAGGGGGCCCGGGGGGATTAGCAATCAGCCCCAGCATTTT. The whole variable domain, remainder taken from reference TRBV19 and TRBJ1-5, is DGGITQSPKYLFRKEGQNVTLSCEQNLNHDAMYWYRQDPGQGLRLIYYSQIVNDFQKGDIAEGYSVSREKKESFPLTVTSAQKNPTAFYLCASRGPGGISNQPQHFGDGTRLSIL.

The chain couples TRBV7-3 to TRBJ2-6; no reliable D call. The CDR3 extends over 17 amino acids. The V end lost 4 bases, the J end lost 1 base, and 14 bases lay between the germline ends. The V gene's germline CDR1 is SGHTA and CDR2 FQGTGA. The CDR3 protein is CASSSAGGKSGANVLTF. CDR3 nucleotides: TGTGCCAGCAGCTCCGCCGGCGGCAAATCTGGGGCCAACGTCCTGACTTTC.

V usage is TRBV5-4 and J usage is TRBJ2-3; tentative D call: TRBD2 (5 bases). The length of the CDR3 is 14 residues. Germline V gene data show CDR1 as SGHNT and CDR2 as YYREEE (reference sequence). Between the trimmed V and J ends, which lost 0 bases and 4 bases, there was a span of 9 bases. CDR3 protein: CASSLAGLPDTQYF. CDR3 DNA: TGTGCCAGCAGCTTGGCCGGACTTCCAGATACGCAGTATTTT.

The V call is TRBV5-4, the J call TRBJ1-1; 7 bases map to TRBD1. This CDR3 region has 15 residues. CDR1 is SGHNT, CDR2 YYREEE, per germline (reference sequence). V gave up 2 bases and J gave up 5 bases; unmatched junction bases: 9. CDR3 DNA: TGTGCCAGCAGCTTCTACGAGGGGGCGGGGACTGAAGCTTTCTTT. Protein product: CASSFYEGAGTEAFF. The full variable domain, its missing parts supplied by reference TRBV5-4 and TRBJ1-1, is ETGVTQSPTHLIKTRGQQVTLRCSSQSGHNTVSWYQQALGQGPQFIFQYYREEENGRGNFPPRFSGLQFPNYSSELNVNALELDDSALYLCASSFYEGAGTEAFFGQGTRLTVV.

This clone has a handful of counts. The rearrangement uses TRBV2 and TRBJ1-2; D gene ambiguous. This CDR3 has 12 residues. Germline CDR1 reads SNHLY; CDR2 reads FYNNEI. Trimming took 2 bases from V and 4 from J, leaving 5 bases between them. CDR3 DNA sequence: TGTGCCAGCAGTGAACAGTTCTATGGCTACACCTTC. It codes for CASSEQFYGYTF.

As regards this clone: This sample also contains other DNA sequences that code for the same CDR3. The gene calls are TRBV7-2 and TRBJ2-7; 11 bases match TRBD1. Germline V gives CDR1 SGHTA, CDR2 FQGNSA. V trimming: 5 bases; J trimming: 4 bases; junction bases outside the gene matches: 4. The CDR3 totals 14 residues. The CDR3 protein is CASSRGQGAYEQYF. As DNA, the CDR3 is TGTGCCAGCAGCCGAGGACAGGGGGCATACGAGCAGTACTTC.

In DNA form, the CDR3 reads TGTGCCAGTAGTGTCCTAGCGGGACCCACCGGGGAGCTGTTTTTT. Translating it yields CASSVLAGPTGELFF. V and J are TRBV19 and TRBJ2-2, with 9 bases matching TRBD2. With 5 bases clipped from V and 4 bases from J, the junction kept 5 bases outside the gene matches. The CDR3 loop spans 15 amino acids. Germline loops: CDR1 LNHDA, CDR2 SQIVND (reference sequence).

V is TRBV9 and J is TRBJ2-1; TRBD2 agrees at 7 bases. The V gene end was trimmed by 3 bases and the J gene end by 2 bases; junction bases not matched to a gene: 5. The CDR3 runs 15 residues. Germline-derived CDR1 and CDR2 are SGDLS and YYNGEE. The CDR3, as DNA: TGTGCCAGCAGCGAGGGGAGGGCCACCTACAATGAGCAGTTCTTC. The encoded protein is CASSEGRATYNEQFF.